This T cell receptor beta chain was captured in a study of Ad26.COV2.S vaccination and SARS-CoV-2 variants. The ends were cut back, 7 bases at V and 10 bases at J, with 17 bases in the middle. This CDR3 region has 14 residues. Germline CDR1 and CDR2: LNHDA and SQIVND (reference sequence). Produced via immunoSEQ multiplex PCR; TCRdb's table is partial and in-frame only. Seen here are over 130,000 clones, 86% observed once, and the top ten hold 5%. This specimen was peripheral blood, taken after recovery from COVID-19. The sequence was collected from a human donor who had recovered from COVID-19. This chain connects TRBV19 to TRBJ1-6; D not certain. The CDR3 sequence: CASNHPPKGSPLHF. The DNA for the CDR3 is TGTGCCAGTAACCACCCTCCAAAGGGATCACCCCTCCACTTT.